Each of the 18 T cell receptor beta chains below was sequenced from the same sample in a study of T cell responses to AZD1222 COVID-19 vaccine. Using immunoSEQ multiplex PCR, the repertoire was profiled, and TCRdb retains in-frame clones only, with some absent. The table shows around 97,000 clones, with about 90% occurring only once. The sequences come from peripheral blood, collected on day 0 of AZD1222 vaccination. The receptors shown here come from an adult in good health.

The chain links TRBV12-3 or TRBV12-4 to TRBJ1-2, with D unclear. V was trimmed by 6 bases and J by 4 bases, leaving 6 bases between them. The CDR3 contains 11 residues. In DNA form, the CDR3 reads TGTGCCAGCAGAGGAGTCTATGGCTACACCTTC. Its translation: CASRGVYGYTF.

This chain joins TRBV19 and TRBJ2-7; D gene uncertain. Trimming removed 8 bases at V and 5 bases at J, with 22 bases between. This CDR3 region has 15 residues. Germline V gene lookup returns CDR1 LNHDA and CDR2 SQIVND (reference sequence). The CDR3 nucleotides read TGTGCCAGTGGACCGGGTTCTCCCAAGGTCCACGAGCAGTACTTC. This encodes CASGPGSPKVHEQYF.

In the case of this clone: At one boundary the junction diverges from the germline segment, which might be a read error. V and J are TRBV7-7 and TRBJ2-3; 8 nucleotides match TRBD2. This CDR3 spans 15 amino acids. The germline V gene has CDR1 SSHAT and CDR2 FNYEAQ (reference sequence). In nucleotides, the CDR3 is TGTGCTAGCAGCCGGGGAGCGGGGGTCACAGATACGCAGTATTTT. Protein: CASSRGAGVTDTQYF.

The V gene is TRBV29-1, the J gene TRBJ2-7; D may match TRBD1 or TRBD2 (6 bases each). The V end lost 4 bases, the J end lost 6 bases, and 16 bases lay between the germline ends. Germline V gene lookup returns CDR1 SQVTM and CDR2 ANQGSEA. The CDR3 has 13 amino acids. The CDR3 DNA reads TGCAGCGTTGGGAGTGGGGGGCTACGCGAGCAGTACTTC. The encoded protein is CSVGSGGLREQYF.

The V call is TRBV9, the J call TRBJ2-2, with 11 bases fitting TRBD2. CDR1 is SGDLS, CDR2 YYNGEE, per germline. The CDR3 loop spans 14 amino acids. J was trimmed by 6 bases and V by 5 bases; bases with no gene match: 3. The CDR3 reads CASRLAGEAGELFF. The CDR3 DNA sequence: TGTGCCAGCAGACTAGCGGGAGAGGCCGGGGAGCTGTTTTTT.

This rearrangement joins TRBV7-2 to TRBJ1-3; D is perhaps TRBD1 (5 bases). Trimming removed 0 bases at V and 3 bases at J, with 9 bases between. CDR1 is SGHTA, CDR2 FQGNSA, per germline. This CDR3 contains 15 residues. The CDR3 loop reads CASSLASGGGNTIYF. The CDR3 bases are TGTGCCAGCAGCTTAGCGAGTGGGGGTGGAAACACCATATATTTT.

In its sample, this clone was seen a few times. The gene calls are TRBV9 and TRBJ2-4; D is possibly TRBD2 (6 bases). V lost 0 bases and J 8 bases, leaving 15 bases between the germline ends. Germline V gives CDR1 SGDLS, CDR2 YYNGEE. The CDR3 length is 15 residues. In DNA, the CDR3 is TGTGCCAGCAGCGTAGGGTATAGCGGCGGGGACATTCAGTACTTC. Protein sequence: CASSVGYSGGDIQYF.

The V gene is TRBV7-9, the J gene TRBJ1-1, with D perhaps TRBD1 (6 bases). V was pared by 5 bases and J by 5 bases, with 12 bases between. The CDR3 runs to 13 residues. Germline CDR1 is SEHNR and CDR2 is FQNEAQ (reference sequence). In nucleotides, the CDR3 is TGTGCCAGCAGCACACAACAGGGAACTGAAGCTTTCTTT. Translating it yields CASSTQQGTEAFF.

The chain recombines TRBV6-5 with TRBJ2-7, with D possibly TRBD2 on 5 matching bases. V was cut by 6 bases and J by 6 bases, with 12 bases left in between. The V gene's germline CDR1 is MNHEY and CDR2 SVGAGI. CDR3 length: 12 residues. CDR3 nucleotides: TGTGCCAGCAGGGAGCTTGGGAGCGAGCAGTACTTC. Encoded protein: CASRELGSEQYF.

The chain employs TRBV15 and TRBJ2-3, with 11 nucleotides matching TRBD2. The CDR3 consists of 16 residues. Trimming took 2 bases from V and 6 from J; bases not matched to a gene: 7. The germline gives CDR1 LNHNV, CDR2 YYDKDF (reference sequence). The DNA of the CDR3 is TGTGCCACCAGCAGAAAACTAGCGGGAGATGGTGATACGCAGTATTTT. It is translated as CATSRKLAGDGDTQYF.

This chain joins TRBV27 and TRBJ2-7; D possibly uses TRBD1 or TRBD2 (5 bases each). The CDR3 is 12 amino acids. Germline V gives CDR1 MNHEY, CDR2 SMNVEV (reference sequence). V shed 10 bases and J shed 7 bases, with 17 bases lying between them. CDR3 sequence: CATTGGGAEQYF. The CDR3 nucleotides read TGTGCCACCACGGGTGGGGGAGCTGAGCAGTACTTC.

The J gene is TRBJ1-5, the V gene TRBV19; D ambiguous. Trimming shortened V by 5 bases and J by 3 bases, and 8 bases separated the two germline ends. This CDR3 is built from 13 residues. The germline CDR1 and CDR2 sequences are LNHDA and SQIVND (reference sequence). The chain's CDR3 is CASSFTFNQPQHF. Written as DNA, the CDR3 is TGTGCCAGTAGTTTCACTTTCAATCAGCCCCAGCATTTT.

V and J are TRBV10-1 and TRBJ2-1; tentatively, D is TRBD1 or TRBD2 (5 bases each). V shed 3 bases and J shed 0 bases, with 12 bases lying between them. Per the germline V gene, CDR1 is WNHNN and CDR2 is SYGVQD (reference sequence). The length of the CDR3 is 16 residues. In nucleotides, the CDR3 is TGCGCCAGCAGTGACCCAGGGAGTAACTCCTACAATGAGCAGTTCTTC. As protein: CASSDPGSNSYNEQFF.

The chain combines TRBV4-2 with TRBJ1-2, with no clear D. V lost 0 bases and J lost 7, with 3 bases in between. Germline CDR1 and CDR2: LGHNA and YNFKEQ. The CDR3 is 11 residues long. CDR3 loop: CASSQEGGYTF. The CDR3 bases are TGTGCCAGCAGCCAAGAGGGTGGCTACACCTTC.

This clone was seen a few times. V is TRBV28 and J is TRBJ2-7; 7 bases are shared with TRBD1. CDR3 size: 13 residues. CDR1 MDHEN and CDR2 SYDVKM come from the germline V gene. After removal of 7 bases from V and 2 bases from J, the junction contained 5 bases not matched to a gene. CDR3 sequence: CASIQGTTYEQYF. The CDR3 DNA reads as TGTGCCAGCATACAGGGGACAACCTACGAGCAGTACTTC.

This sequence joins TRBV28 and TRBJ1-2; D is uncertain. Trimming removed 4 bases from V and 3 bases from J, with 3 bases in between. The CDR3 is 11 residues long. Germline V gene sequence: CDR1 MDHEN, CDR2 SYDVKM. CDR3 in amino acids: CASSYYYGYTF. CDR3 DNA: TGTGCCAGCAGTTACTACTATGGCTACACCTTC.

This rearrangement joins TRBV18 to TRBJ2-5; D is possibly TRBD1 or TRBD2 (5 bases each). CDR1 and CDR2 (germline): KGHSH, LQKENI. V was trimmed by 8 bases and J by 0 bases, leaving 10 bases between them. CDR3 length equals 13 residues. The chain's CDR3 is CASEGQNQETQYF. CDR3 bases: TGTGCCAGCGAGGGGCAGAACCAAGAGACCCAGTACTTC.

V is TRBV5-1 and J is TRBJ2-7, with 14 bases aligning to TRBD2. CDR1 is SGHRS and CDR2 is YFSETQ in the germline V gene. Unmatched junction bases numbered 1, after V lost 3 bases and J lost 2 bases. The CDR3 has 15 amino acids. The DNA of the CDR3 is TGCGCCAGCAGCTCGGGACTAGCGGGAGCCTACGAGCAGTACTTC. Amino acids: CASSSGLAGAYEQYF.